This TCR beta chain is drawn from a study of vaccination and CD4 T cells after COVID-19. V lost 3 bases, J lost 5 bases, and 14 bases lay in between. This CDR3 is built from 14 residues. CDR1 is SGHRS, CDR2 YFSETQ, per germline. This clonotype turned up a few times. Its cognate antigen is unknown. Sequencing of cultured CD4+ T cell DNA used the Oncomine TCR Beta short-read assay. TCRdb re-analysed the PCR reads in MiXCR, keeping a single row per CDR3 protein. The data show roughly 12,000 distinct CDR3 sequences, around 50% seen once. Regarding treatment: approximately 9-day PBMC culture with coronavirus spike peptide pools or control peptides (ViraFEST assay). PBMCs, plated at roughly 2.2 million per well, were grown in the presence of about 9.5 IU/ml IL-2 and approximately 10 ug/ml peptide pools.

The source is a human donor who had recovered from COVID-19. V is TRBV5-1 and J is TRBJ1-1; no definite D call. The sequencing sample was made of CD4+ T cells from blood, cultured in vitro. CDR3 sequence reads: CASSSLGPRTEAFF. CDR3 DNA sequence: TGCGCCAGCAGCTCCCTTGGGCCGCGTACTGAAGCTTTCTTT.